Below are 29 T cell receptor beta chains sequenced from a single sample in a study of blood T cell repertoires in COVID-19. TCRdb's copy holds only in-frame clones and misses some; the assay was immunoSEQ multiplex PCR. The sample carries 300,000 to 450,000 clones, 70% to 90% recorded once. The sequenced sample consisted of peripheral blood. The receptors come from a woman between 25 and 40 years old with COVID-19, enrolled during active disease.

V and J are TRBV9 and TRBJ1-4; no definite D call. V was shortened by 3 bases and J by 2 bases, with 8 bases between the two germline ends. CDR3 length: 14 amino acids. Germline loops: CDR1 SGDLS, CDR2 YYNGEE. The CDR3 is CASSESGTNEKLFF. The CDR3 DNA reads as TGTGCCAGCAGCGAGTCGGGTACTAATGAAAAACTGTTTTTT.

The rearrangement uses TRBV9 and TRBJ2-1; 9 positions agree with TRBD2. The CDR3 spans 16 residues. Trimming removed 3 bases from V and 6 bases from J; junction bases left unmatched: 10. Germline values: CDR1 SGDLS, CDR2 YYNGEE. The CDR3 protein is CASSGTHGTSRNEQFF. In DNA form, the CDR3 reads TGTGCCAGCAGCGGTACCCACGGGACTAGCCGCAATGAGCAGTTCTTC.

This chain joins TRBV6-1 and TRBJ1-2; 7 positions agree with TRBD1. The germline gives CDR1 MNHNS, CDR2 SASEGT. The trim removed 1 base at V and 8 bases at J, leaving 7 bases unmatched. The CDR3 covers 14 residues. The CDR3 region has the DNA TGTGCCAGCAGTGAAGGAGGGGGCCTAACAGGCTACACCTTC. As protein: CASSEGGGLTGYTF.

A few counts support this clone. V and J are TRBV24-1 and TRBJ2-2; TRBD2 matches at 14 bases. V trimming: 4 bases; J trimming: 0 bases; junction bases outside the gene matches: 9. Germline V gene data show CDR1 as KGHDR and CDR2 as SFDVKD. The CDR3 extends over 20 amino acids. For the CDR3, the DNA is TGTGCCACCAGTGAACACGGACTAGCGGGAGGATTCTCGAACACCGGGGAGCTGTTTTTT. This gives the protein CATSEHGLAGGFSNTGELFF.

In this sample, this clone turned up once. This chain uses TRBV24-1 with TRBJ1-5; a weak D match, TRBD1 (6 bases). The germline gives CDR1 KGHDR, CDR2 SFDVKD. The CDR3 spans 16 residues. V was shortened by 2 bases and J by 6 bases, with 16 bases between the two germline ends. CDR3 sequence (DNA): TGTGCCACCAGTGATTCCAGGGGAAGGGTGCCTCAGCCCCAGCATTTT. It yields the protein CATSDSRGRVPQPQHF.

The V and J genes are TRBV2 and TRBJ1-2; the match to TRBD1 covers 9 bases. The CDR3 is 14 amino acids. V shed 5 bases and J 4 bases; nucleotides not matched to a gene: 5. Germline-derived CDR1 and CDR2 are SNHLY and FYNNEI. The CDR3 reads CASSPGQGSYGYTF. The CDR3 bases are TGTGCCAGCAGTCCTGGACAGGGGTCCTATGGCTACACCTTC.

The chain combines TRBV13 with TRBJ2-1; 11 nucleotides align to TRBD2. Trimming cost V 1 base and J 3 bases; bases outside gene matches: 14. This CDR3 has 20 amino acids. Germline CDR1 is PRHDT and CDR2 is FYEKMQ (reference sequence). CDR3 DNA: TGTGCCAGCAGCTTAGCGACTAGCGGGACCCCCCAAAGTTACTACAATGAGCAGTTCTTC. Translating it yields CASSLATSGTPQSYYNEQFF.

The CDR3 loop is CASSQGFQGVKGFTEAFF. CDR3 DNA sequence: TGTGCCAGCAGCCAAGGTTTCCAGGGGGTTAAAGGATTTACTGAAGCTTTCTTT. This sequence joins TRBV4-2 and TRBJ1-1; 7 bases align to TRBD1. The CDR3 contains 18 residues. V gave up 1 base and J gave up 5 bases; unmatched junction bases: 16. Looked up from germline, CDR1 is LGHNA and CDR2 is YNFKEQ.

This clone appeared a single time. This rearrangement joins TRBV6-5 to TRBJ2-2, with 7 bases lining up with TRBD1. The CDR3 loop spans 15 amino acids. Germline CDR1 MNHEY, CDR2 SVGAGI. V was pared by 5 bases and J by 2 bases, with 5 bases of the junction left unmatched. CDR3 loop: CASSRGPGNTGELFF. In DNA, the CDR3 is TGTGCCAGCAGTAGGGGGCCAGGAAACACCGGGGAGCTGTTTTTT.

The chain employs TRBV12-5 and TRBJ1-5, with 7 bases aligning to TRBD1. The CDR3 runs to 12 residues. The J segment lost 7 bases and the V segment lost 6 bases, leaving 3 bases of the junction unmatched. The germline V gene encodes CDR1 LGHNT and CDR2 FRNRAP. CDR3 nucleotide sequence: TGTGCTAGTGGGGGGACAGAACAGCCCCAGCATTTT. It encodes CASGGTEQPQHF.

The chain joins TRBV4-2 to TRBJ2-7; a weak D match, TRBD1 (6 bases). The germline V gene has CDR1 LGHNA and CDR2 YNFKEQ. CDR3 size: 18 residues. V lost 4 bases and J lost 0, with 22 bases in between. Written as DNA, the CDR3 is TGTGCCAGCAGCCCCTATCCCGCCAGACAGGCCTCCTCCTACGAGCAGTACTTC. Protein product: CASSPYPARQASSYEQYF.

Here the CDR3 reads CASSLQTGLGGYGYTF. The DNA of the CDR3 is TGTGCCAGCAGTTTACAGACAGGGCTGGGGGGCTATGGCTACACCTTC. The V call is TRBV5-5, the J call TRBJ1-2, with 7 bases aligning to TRBD1. The CDR3 totals 16 residues. Trimming took 5 bases from V and 4 from J; bases not matched to a gene: 14. In germline, CDR1 is SGHKS, CDR2 YYEKEE (reference sequence).

The CDR3, as DNA: TGTGCCAGCAGCTTAGTAGGCAGGGGGCTTGAAGCTTTCTTT. Its translation is CASSLVGRGLEAFF. The rearrangement uses TRBV5-8 and TRBJ1-1; 8 bases are shared with TRBD1. Germline V gene data show CDR1 as SGHTS and CDR2 as YDEGEE. This CDR3 comprises 14 residues. With V trimmed by 2 bases and J by 7 bases, 7 bases remained unmatched.

This sequence joins TRBV2 and TRBJ2-5, with D possibly being TRBD1 (6 bases). The germline V and J ends were trimmed by 5 bases and 5 bases, with 18 bases remaining between them. The V gene's germline CDR1 is SNHLY and CDR2 FYNNEI. This CDR3 comprises 15 residues. CDR3 DNA sequence: TGTGCCAGCAGTAGGGGCCCCACAAGGGGGGAGACCCAGTACTTC. It specifies CASSRGPTRGETQYF.

The chain couples TRBV6-5 to TRBJ1-5; no firm D call. This CDR3 is 13 amino acids long. The V and J ends lost 5 bases and 3 bases respectively, with 8 bases between them. Per the germline V gene, CDR1 is MNHEY and CDR2 is SVGAGI. The CDR3 reads CASSRDNNQPQHF. The CDR3 DNA follows: TGTGCCAGCAGTCGAGACAACAATCAGCCCCAGCATTTT.

The V and J genes are TRBV27 and TRBJ2-1; 14 bases are a match to TRBD2. J gave up 12 bases and V 5 bases, and 9 bases lay outside the gene matches. Looked up from germline, CDR1 is MNHEY and CDR2 is SMNVEV (reference sequence). The CDR3 contains 15 residues. Here the CDR3 reads CASSPRGTSGSRQFF. The DNA of the CDR3 is TGTGCCAGCAGTCCCCGGGGGACTAGCGGGAGTCGGCAGTTCTTC.

The rearrangement joins TRBV5-5 to TRBJ1-4; TRBD1 agrees at 9 bases. This CDR3 spans 17 amino acids. The V gene end was trimmed by 1 base and the J gene end by 6 bases; junction bases not matched to a gene: 10. Germline V lookup: CDR1 SGHKS, CDR2 YYEKEE (reference sequence). CDR3 sequence: CASSLSPGQGGDEKLFF. The DNA of the CDR3 is TGTGCCAGCAGCTTGAGCCCGGGACAGGGTGGAGATGAAAAACTGTTTTTT. Filled out from reference TRBV5-5 and TRBJ1-4, the complete variable domain reads DAGVTQSPTHLIKTRGQQVTLRCSPISGHKSVSWYQQVLGQGPQFIFQYYEKEERGRGNFPDRFSARQFPNYSSELNVNALLLGDSALYLCASSLSPGQGGDEKLFFGSGTQLSVL.

J is TRBJ2-3 and V is TRBV10-3; 16 positions match TRBD2. The CDR3 totals 18 residues. CDR1 and CDR2 from the germline V gene are ENHRY and SYGVKD. Losses at the gene ends were 7 bases for V and 6 bases for J; bases not matched to a gene: 13. DNA of the CDR3: TGTGCCATCAACCCCGGGGGACTAGCGGGAGGGCCAAGGGATACGCAGTATTTT. Amino acid sequence: CAINPGGLAGGPRDTQYF.

The J gene is TRBJ1-1, the V gene TRBV5-6, with 9 bases aligning to TRBD1. The length of the CDR3 is 18 residues. From germline, CDR1 is SGHDT and CDR2 YYEEEE. V trimming: 3 bases; J trimming: 2 bases; junction bases outside the gene matches: 14. CDR3 nucleotides: TGTGCCAGCAGCTCCCAACCGGGACAGGGATGGGGTAACACTGAAGCTTTCTTT. It encodes CASSSQPGQGWGNTEAFF.

The V gene is TRBV4-1, the J gene TRBJ1-5; 7 bases match TRBD1. The CDR3 is 14 residues long. Germline V gene data show CDR1 as MGHRA and CDR2 as YSYEKL. Trimming removed 0 bases from V and 8 bases from J; junction bases left unmatched: 4. CDR3 residues: CASSQDHGQEPQHF. Written as DNA, the CDR3 is TGCGCCAGCAGCCAAGATCACGGACAGGAGCCCCAGCATTTT.

The chain has TRBV9 and TRBJ2-2, with 8 bases lining up with TRBD2. V lost 1 base to trimming and J lost 4 bases; unmatched junction nucleotides: 6. This CDR3 has 16 residues. The germline CDR1 and CDR2 sequences are SGDLS and YYNGEE. CDR3 bases: TGTGCCAGCAGCGTACAAGCGGGAGACCCCACCGGGGAGCTGTTTTTT. Amino acid sequence: CASSVQAGDPTGELFF.

The chain couples TRBV28 to TRBJ1-5, with a weak D call TRBD1 (5 bases). With 5 bases removed from V and 3 bases from J, the gap between germline ends came to 17 bases. From germline, CDR1 is MDHEN and CDR2 SYDVKM. The CDR3 has 16 residues. CDR3 nucleotides: TGTGCCAGCAGTCCCCCCTTTGGACAATCCAATCAGCCCCAGCATTTT. This encodes CASSPPFGQSNQPQHF.

The chain couples TRBV19 to TRBJ1-1; D is possibly TRBD1 (6 bases). From germline, CDR1 is LNHDA and CDR2 SQIVND (reference sequence). The length of the CDR3 is 15 residues. The ends were cut back, 3 bases at V and 2 bases at J, with 13 bases in the middle. The CDR3 bases are TGTGCCAGTAGTATCTACCGGGACAAAAACACTGAAGCTTTCTTT. This gives the protein CASSIYRDKNTEAFF.

V usage is TRBV7-9 and J usage is TRBJ1-2; D is possibly TRBD1 (5 bases). Trimming removed 1 base at V and 1 base at J, with 10 bases between. From germline, CDR1 is SEHNR and CDR2 FQNEAQ (reference sequence). CDR3 length equals 15 residues. DNA for the CDR3: TGTGCCAGCAGCTTAGTCGAGGGACTTAACTATGGCTACACCTTC. Its translation: CASSLVEGLNYGYTF.

This rearrangement joins TRBV29-1 to TRBJ2-5; D uncertain. Germline V CDR1 and CDR2: SQVTM, ANQGSEA. The length of the CDR3 is 11 residues. V shed 3 bases and J shed 3 bases, with 5 bases lying between them. The CDR3 region has the DNA TGCAGCGTTGATAAAAAAGAGACCCAGTACTTC. Translated: CSVDKKETQYF.

The chain is built from TRBV24-1 and TRBJ2-2; a possible D gene is TRBD2 (7 bases). Trimming cost V 4 bases and J 4 bases, with 12 bases left between them. This CDR3 has 15 amino acids. Germline V gives CDR1 KGHDR, CDR2 SFDVKD. The CDR3 sequence: CATSDRRGGTGELFF. The CDR3 DNA follows: TGTGCCACCAGTGACCGGAGGGGGGGCACCGGGGAGCTGTTTTTT.

The rearrangement uses TRBV28 and TRBJ1-2, with 9 bases matching TRBD1. This CDR3 is built from 13 residues. Germline V lookup: CDR1 MDHEN, CDR2 SYDVKM. The ends lost 6 bases at V and 4 bases at J; junction bases unmatched: 3. CDR3 coding DNA: TGTGCCAGCAGGTACAGGGGGCTCTATGGCTACACCTTC. Its protein product is CASRYRGLYGYTF.

The chain couples TRBV30 to TRBJ2-5; 8 bases are a match to TRBD1. Germline V gives CDR1 GTSNPN, CDR2 SVGIG (reference sequence). The CDR3 extends over 14 amino acids. V trimming: 4 bases; J trimming: 5 bases; junction bases outside the gene matches: 9. Here the CDR3 reads CAWNQGQGGETQYF. The CDR3 bases are TGTGCCTGGAACCAAGGACAGGGTGGGGAGACCCAGTACTTC.

The chain recombines TRBV4-1 with TRBJ2-2, with unresolved D. Germline lookup yields CDR1 MGHRA and CDR2 YSYEKL. V was cut by 3 bases and J by 8 bases, with 10 bases left in between. CDR3 length: 13 amino acids. CDR3 in DNA: TGCGCCAGCAGCCATCGGCAGGCGGGGGAGCTGTTTTTT. This translates into CASSHRQAGELFF.